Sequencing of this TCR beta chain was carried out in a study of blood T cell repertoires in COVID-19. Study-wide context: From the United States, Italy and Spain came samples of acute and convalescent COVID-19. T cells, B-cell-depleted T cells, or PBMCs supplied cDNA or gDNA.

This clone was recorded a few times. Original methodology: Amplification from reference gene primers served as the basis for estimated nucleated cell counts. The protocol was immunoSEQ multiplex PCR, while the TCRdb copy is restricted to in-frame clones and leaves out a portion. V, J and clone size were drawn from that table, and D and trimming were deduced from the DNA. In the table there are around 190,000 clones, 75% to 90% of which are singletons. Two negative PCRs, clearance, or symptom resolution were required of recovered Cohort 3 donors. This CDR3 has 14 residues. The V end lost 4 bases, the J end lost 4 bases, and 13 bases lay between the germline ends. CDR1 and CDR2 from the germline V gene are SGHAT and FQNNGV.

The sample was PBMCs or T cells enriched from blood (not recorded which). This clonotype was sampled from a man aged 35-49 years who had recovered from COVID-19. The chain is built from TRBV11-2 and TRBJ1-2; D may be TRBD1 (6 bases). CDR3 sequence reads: CASSSPGGAYGYTF. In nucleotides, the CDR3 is TGTGCCAGCAGCTCCCCGGGGGGGGCCTATGGCTACACCTTC.